Below, 16 T cell receptor beta chains from the same sample are listed, as sequenced in a study of vaccination effects on CD4 cells after COVID-19. Culture lasted over 9 days before CD4+ T cell isolation. These receptors have no identified antigens. Measured with immunoSEQ multiplex PCR; TCRdb has only the in-frame clones, and not every one. This table holds 50,000 or so clones, approximately 65% found once. Source: CD4+ T cells from PBMCs cultured without peptide, taken before COVID-19 vaccination. These receptors were taken from a human donor who received a COVID-19 vaccine.

The chain recombines TRBV12-3 or TRBV12-4 with TRBJ1-6; D perhaps matches TRBD1 (5 bases). The CDR3 is 12 residues long. V was pared by 6 bases and J by 8 bases, with 8 bases between. This CDR3 is CASSGTDSPLHF. The CDR3 bases are TGTGCCAGCAGCGGGACGGATTCACCCCTCCACTTT.

This CDR3 reads CASSLNSGSQQFF. The CDR3 DNA is TGTGCCAGCAGCTTAAATAGCGGGAGTCAGCAGTTCTTC. This chain links TRBV7-9 with TRBJ2-1, with TRBD2 matching over 9 bases. This CDR3 spans 13 amino acids. With V trimmed by 2 bases and J by 11 bases, 4 bases remained unmatched. Per the germline V gene, CDR1 is SEHNR and CDR2 is FQNEAQ (reference sequence).

The chain employs TRBV15 and TRBJ1-2, with TRBD1 as a possible D gene (5 bases). Between the trimmed V and J ends, which lost 0 bases and 4 bases, there was a span of 12 bases. The CDR3 sequence is 15 residues long. Germline V gene sequence: CDR1 LNHNV, CDR2 YYDKDF (reference sequence). CDR3 DNA sequence: TGTGCCACCAGCAGAGATACCGGGACGATCTATGGCTACACCTTC. Translating it yields CATSRDTGTIYGYTF.

The genes are TRBV30 and TRBJ2-3; D might be TRBD2 (5 bases). V was trimmed by 4 bases and J by 0 bases, leaving 8 bases between them. CDR3 length: 13 residues. Looked up from germline, CDR1 is GTSNPN and CDR2 is SVGIG (reference sequence). CDR3 nucleotide sequence: TGTGCCTGGATCGGCGGGAGCACAGATACGCAGTATTTT. Its translation: CAWIGGSTDTQYF.

V gene TRBV2 combines with J gene TRBJ2-1; 8 nucleotides agree with TRBD1. V was clipped by 8 bases and J by 7 bases; unmatched bases: 10. This CDR3 comprises 14 residues. Germline CDR1 is SNHLY and CDR2 is FYNNEI. CDR3 DNA sequence: TGTGCCAGCCTTCGGGGGACAGGCGGGAATGAGCAGTTCTTC. It specifies CASLRGTGGNEQFF.

This chain uses TRBV11-2 with TRBJ1-2; D might be TRBD1 (5 bases). Germline values: CDR1 SGHAT, CDR2 FQNNGV. CDR3 length: 17 amino acids. The germline V and J ends were trimmed by 5 bases and 2 bases, with 21 bases remaining between them. CDR3 loop: CASSPGGSPTQNYGYTF. The DNA for the CDR3 is TGTGCCAGCAGCCCCGGGGGGAGCCCAACTCAAAACTATGGCTACACCTTC. The full variable domain, with the rest looked up from reference TRBV11-2 and TRBJ1-2, is EAGVAQSPRYKIIEKRQSVAFWCNPISGHATLYWYQQILGQGPKLLIQFQNNGVVDDSQLPKDRFSAERLKGVDSTLKIQPAKLEDSAVYLCASSPGGSPTQNYGYTFGSGTRLTVV.

This clone was found many times. Other DNA variants within this sample encode the same CDR3. The chain couples TRBV30 to TRBJ1-2; the D is unclear. Germline V lookup: CDR1 GTSNPN, CDR2 SVGIG (reference sequence). This CDR3 has 8 residues. V lost 4 bases, J lost 8 bases, and 2 bases lay in between. The CDR3 DNA reads TGTGCCTGGAACGGCTACACCTTC. This codes for CAWNGYTF. Filled out from reference TRBV30 and TRBJ1-2, the complete variable domain reads SQTIHQWPATLVQPVGSPLSLECTVEGTSNPNLYWYRQAAGRGLQLLFYSVGIGQISSEVPQNLSASRPQDRQFILSSKKLLLSDSGFYLCAWNGYTFGSGTRLTVV.

This chain links TRBV18 with TRBJ2-6; TRBD1 matches 7 bases. V shed 6 bases, J shed 2 bases, and the junction held 4 bases outside the gene matches. Germline CDR1 reads KGHSH; CDR2 reads LQKENI. The length of the CDR3 is 15 residues. CDR3 residues: CASSLDRAGANVLTF. The CDR3 DNA follows: TGTGCCAGCTCCCTCGACAGGGCTGGGGCCAACGTCCTGACTTTC.

This clone was seen a handful of times. The gene calls are TRBV6-5 and TRBJ1-4; D ambiguous. CDR1 is MNHEY and CDR2 is SVGAGI in the germline V gene. The CDR3 loop spans 15 amino acids. Trimming took off 2 bases at V and 0 bases at J, with 7 bases between the two ends. The CDR3 loop reads CASSYNGATNEKLFF. CDR3 nucleotide sequence: TGTGCCAGCAGTTACAATGGGGCAACTAATGAAAAACTGTTTTTT.

The chain combines TRBV7-9 with TRBJ1-5, with 9 bases fitting TRBD1. Germline loops: CDR1 SEHNR, CDR2 FQNEAQ (reference sequence). The CDR3 runs 18 residues. Unmatched junction bases numbered 11, after V lost 2 bases and J lost 3 bases. CDR3 protein: CASSLFYSGTGTNQPQHF. In nucleotides, the CDR3 is TGTGCCAGCAGCTTATTTTATTCCGGGACAGGGACCAATCAGCCCCAGCATTTT.

This clone was observed a single time. The rearrangement joins TRBV19 to TRBJ2-3, with a possible D match to TRBD2 (7 bases). The CDR3 is 14 residues long. Germline V lookup: CDR1 LNHDA, CDR2 SQIVND (reference sequence). Trimming pared 3 bases from V and 5 bases from J, leaving 12 bases between. The CDR3 sequence is CASSIGGGQDTQYF. CDR3 bases: TGTGCCAGTAGTATTGGGGGGGGGCAAGATACGCAGTATTTT. Together with reference TRBV19 and TRBJ2-3, the CDR3 gives the full variable domain: DGGITQSPKYLFRKEGQNVTLSCEQNLNHDAMYWYRQDPGQGLRLIYYSQIVNDFQKGDIAEGYSVSREKKESFPLTVTSAQKNPTAFYLCASSIGGGQDTQYFGPGTRLTVL.

This clone was seen a handful of times. The CDR3 region has the DNA TGTGCCAGCAGCTTAGCGGCGACAGACTACAATGAGCAGTTCTTC. Translated, it gives CASSLAATDYNEQFF. The chain uses TRBV7-2 and TRBJ2-1; D possibly corresponds to TRBD1 (5 bases). Germline V lookup: CDR1 SGHTA, CDR2 FQGNSA. CDR3 size: 15 residues. Trimming left V 0 bases short and J 3 bases short, with 9 bases between.

The V gene is TRBV24-1, the J gene TRBJ2-3; D remains unclear. The CDR3 sequence is 13 residues long. Germline values: CDR1 KGHDR, CDR2 SFDVKD. Between the trimmed V and J ends, which lost 3 bases and 6 bases, there was a span of 9 bases. The DNA of the CDR3 is TGTGCCACCAGTGATCACGTTGGGGATACGCAGTATTTT. This encodes CATSDHVGDTQYF.

This clone was recorded a few times. The gene calls are TRBV19 and TRBJ1-5; possibly TRBD1 for D (5 bases). CDR1 LNHDA and CDR2 SQIVND come from the germline V gene (reference sequence). Trimming shortened V by 1 base and J by 6 bases, and 10 bases separated the two germline ends. CDR3 length: 14 amino acids. The CDR3: CASSIGPGSQPQHF. The CDR3 DNA follows: TGTGCCAGTAGTATAGGGCCAGGGAGTCAGCCCCAGCATTTT.

In its sample, this clone was seen a few times. Written as DNA, the CDR3 is TGTGCCAGCAGTGACGGGACAGGGTGGGCGCCCCAGCATTTT. This gives the protein CASSDGTGWAPQHF. The V gene is TRBV6-6, the J gene TRBJ1-5; 9 nucleotides agree with TRBD1. J gave up 9 bases and V 5 bases, and 8 bases lay outside the gene matches. CDR1 and CDR2 (germline): MNHNY, SVGAGI (reference sequence). This CDR3 is built from 14 residues.

The rearrangement uses TRBV15 and TRBJ1-2; no clear D. The ends were cut back, 0 bases at V and 10 bases at J, with 12 bases in the middle. Germline V lookup: CDR1 LNHNV, CDR2 YYDKDF (reference sequence). The CDR3 is 13 amino acids. CDR3 sequence: CATSRDLRNHYTF. The CDR3, as DNA: TGTGCCACCAGCAGAGATTTACGCAACCACTACACCTTC.